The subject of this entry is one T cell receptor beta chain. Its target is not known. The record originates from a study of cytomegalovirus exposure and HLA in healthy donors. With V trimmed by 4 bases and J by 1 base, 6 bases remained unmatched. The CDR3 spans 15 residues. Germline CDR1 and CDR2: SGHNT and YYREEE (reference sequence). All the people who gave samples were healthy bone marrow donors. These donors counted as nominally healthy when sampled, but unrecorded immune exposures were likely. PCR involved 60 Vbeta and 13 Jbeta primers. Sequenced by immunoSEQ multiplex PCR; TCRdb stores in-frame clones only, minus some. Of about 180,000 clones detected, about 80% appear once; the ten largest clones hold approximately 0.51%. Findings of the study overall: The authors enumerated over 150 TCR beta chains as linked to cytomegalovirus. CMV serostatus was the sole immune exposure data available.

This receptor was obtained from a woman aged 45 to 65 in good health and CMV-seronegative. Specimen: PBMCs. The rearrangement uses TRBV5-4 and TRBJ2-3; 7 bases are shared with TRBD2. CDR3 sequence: CASSEGLFGTDTQYF. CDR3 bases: TGTGCCAGCAGCGAGGGACTATTCGGCACAGATACGCAGTATTTT.